The clone carrying this T cell receptor (beta chain) was picked up a small number of times. TCRdb keeps only in-frame clones here, not all; method: immunoSEQ multiplex PCR. Seen here are over 250,000 clones, over 75% observed once, and the top ten hold just under 0.8%. This sample was taken from a study of blood T cell repertoires in COVID-19. J was trimmed by 8 bases and V by 6 bases; bases with no gene match: 6. Germline V gives CDR1 MNHEY, CDR2 SVGAGI. The CDR3 totals 15 residues. This sequence was found in a young woman with acute or convalescent COVID-19. Specimen: peripheral blood. The rearrangement joins TRBV6-5 to TRBJ1-6; 11 nucleotides match TRBD1. The CDR3 DNA is TGTGCCAGCAGGCAGAGGACAGGGGGCTATTCACCCCTCCACTTT. This translates into CASRQRTGGYSPLHF.